A single sample is the source of the 5 T cell receptor beta chains below, sequenced in a study of long-term antiretroviral therapy in people with HIV. A v3.0 immunoSEQ assay was performed at survey level. Assay used: immunoSEQ multiplex PCR; TCRdb lists only in-frame clones, some missing. The profile covers tens of thousands of clones, with roughly 94% appearing a single time and 3% to 4% taken by the ten largest. The sample here was unsorted PBMCs, taken 5.3 years after starting antiretroviral therapy. Receptor source: a man aged 50-59 years with HIV.

The CDR3 is CASSQERLRDSPLHF. CDR3 coding DNA: TGTGCCAGCAGCCAAGAAAGACTGAGGGATTCACCCCTCCACTTT. The rearrangement uses TRBV4-2 and TRBJ1-6, with D uncertain. The germline CDR1 and CDR2 sequences are LGHNA and YNFKEQ. CDR3 length equals 15 residues. With 0 bases removed from V and 8 bases from J, the gap between germline ends came to 11 bases.

The rearrangement uses TRBV6-5 and TRBJ1-1, with TRBD1 matching 9 bases. Trimming took 4 bases from V and 1 from J; bases not matched to a gene: 4. Germline V gene data show CDR1 as MNHEY and CDR2 as SVGAGI. This CDR3 has 15 amino acids. The CDR3 DNA sequence: TGTGCCAGCAGTTCCCCGGACAGGGGGAACACTGAAGCTTTCTTT. Amino acids: CASSSPDRGNTEAFF.

The chain is built from TRBV9 and TRBJ2-7; a weak D match, TRBD1 (6 bases). This CDR3 is built from 15 residues. The V end was cut by 0 bases, the J end by 2 bases, with 12 bases between. Looked up from germline, CDR1 is SGDLS and CDR2 is YYNGEE. The CDR3 loop reads CASSVGTDLTYEQYF. DNA of the CDR3: TGTGCCAGCAGCGTAGGGACAGACCTAACCTACGAGCAGTACTTC.

The rearrangement joins TRBV5-4 to TRBJ2-7; either TRBD1 or TRBD2 may fit D (5 bases each). Germline V lookup: CDR1 SGHNT, CDR2 YYREEE (reference sequence). V lost 4 bases and J 7 bases, leaving 15 bases between the germline ends. The CDR3 runs to 13 residues. The CDR3 spells CASSLPGDLEQYF. CDR3 bases: TGTGCCAGCAGCCTACCTGGGGACCTGGAGCAGTACTTC.

Here the CDR3 DNA reads TGCGCCAGCAGGGAAGGCTCCTATAATTCACCCCTCCACTTT. Protein: CASREGSYNSPLHF. This chain joins TRBV5-1 and TRBJ1-6; D uncertain. The germline V and J ends were trimmed by 5 bases and 0 bases, with 6 bases remaining between them. This CDR3 has 14 residues. The V gene's germline CDR1 is SGHRS and CDR2 YFSETQ.